The 20 T cell receptor beta chains listed next were all sequenced from one sample in a study of blood T cell repertoires in COVID-19. Clones were read by immunoSEQ multiplex PCR, and TCRdb kept only the in-frame ones, dropping some. The sample has some 78,000 clones, roughly 90% seen once; the top ten hold roughly 12%. Specimen: peripheral blood. Every receptor here comes from a man aged 65-85 years with active or convalescent COVID-19.

V is TRBV18 and J is TRBJ1-6; a possible D gene is TRBD1 (5 bases). CDR1 and CDR2 from the germline V gene are KGHSH and LQKENI. The V gene lost 3 bases and the J gene lost 8 bases, with 17 bases spanning the gap. The CDR3 loop spans 16 amino acids. CDR3 nucleotide sequence: TGTGCCAGCTCACCCCAGACCGGGGGAGAAGATTCACCCCTCCACTTT. Residues: CASSPQTGGEDSPLHF. The full variable domain, rest sourced from reference TRBV18 and TRBJ1-6, is NAGVMQNPRHLVRRRGQEARLRCSPMKGHSHVYWYRQLPEEGLKFMVYLQKENIIDESGMPKERFSAEFPKEGPSILRIQQVVRGDSAAYFCASSPQTGGEDSPLHFGNGTRLTVT.

This clone was counted only a few times. The V gene is TRBV9, the J gene TRBJ1-3; possible D gene TRBD1, 6 bases. This CDR3 contains 14 residues. CDR1 and CDR2 (germline): SGDLS, YYNGEE. V shed 4 bases and J shed 0 bases, with 8 bases lying between them. Written as DNA, the CDR3 is TGTGCCAGCAGCTCACAGGGCTCTGGAAACACCATATATTTT. This sequence encodes CASSSQGSGNTIYF.

This clone has a handful of counts. The V gene is TRBV6-2 or TRBV6-3, the J gene TRBJ1-2, with D tentatively TRBD1 (5 bases). V was cut by 4 bases and J by 1 base, with 16 bases left in between. Germline V gives CDR1 MNHEY, CDR2 SVGEGT. The length of the CDR3 is 16 residues. CDR3 in amino acids: CASSSIRVDNNYGYTF. CDR3 DNA sequence: TGTGCCAGCAGTTCCATTAGGGTGGACAATAACTATGGCTACACCTTC.

This clone appeared a single time. The chain is built from TRBV9 and TRBJ1-6; the match to TRBD1 covers 12 bases. V gave up 3 bases and J gave up 13 bases; unmatched junction bases: 14. The CDR3 sequence is 17 residues long. Germline CDR1 and CDR2: SGDLS and YYNGEE. The CDR3 protein is CASSEGQGARSGVPLHF. The CDR3, as DNA: TGTGCCAGCAGCGAGGGACAGGGGGCCCGAAGCGGGGTCCCCCTCCACTTT.

The CDR3 region is CASSLQDRPNYGYTF. Written as DNA, the CDR3 is TGTGCCAGCTCACTACAGGACAGGCCGAACTATGGCTACACCTTC. This sequence joins TRBV18 and TRBJ1-2, with TRBD1 identical over 7 bases. The germline CDR1 and CDR2 sequences are KGHSH and LQKENI. The CDR3 is 15 amino acids. With 4 bases clipped from V and 2 bases from J, the junction kept 7 bases outside the gene matches.

The CDR3 nucleotides read TGTGCCAGTAGTATCTCCCCGCCGGGGGGCAATCAGCCCCAGCATTTT. Translation gives CASSISPPGGNQPQHF. The V and J genes are TRBV19 and TRBJ1-5; tentatively, D is TRBD1 (5 bases). CDR1 LNHDA and CDR2 SQIVND come from the germline V gene (reference sequence). The V gene lost 3 bases and the J gene lost 2 bases, with 14 bases spanning the gap. The CDR3 is 16 amino acids.

This chain uses TRBV6-1 with TRBJ2-2, with TRBD1 as a possible D gene (6 bases). Germline assignment: CDR1 MNHNS and CDR2 SASEGT. V was cut by 4 bases and J by 0 bases, with 12 bases left in between. The CDR3 contains 16 residues. The CDR3 nucleotides are TGTGCCAGCAGTGCGGTAAGGGGGACGAACACCGGGGAGCTGTTTTTT. Its translation: CASSAVRGTNTGELFF.

This clone was counted between two and nine times. The J gene is TRBJ1-1, the V gene TRBV19; a weak D match, TRBD1 (6 bases). Germline-derived CDR1 and CDR2 are LNHDA and SQIVND (reference sequence). The CDR3 totals 15 residues. Trimming cost V 3 bases and J 1 base, with 12 bases left between them. CDR3 region: CASSIYDRWNTEAFF. CDR3 bases: TGTGCCAGTAGTATCTATGACAGGTGGAACACTGAAGCTTTCTTT.

V and J are TRBV19 and TRBJ1-2; TRBD1 agrees at 11 bases. V was clipped by 6 bases and J by 6 bases; unmatched bases: 9. Germline CDR1 reads LNHDA; CDR2 reads SQIVND (reference sequence). This CDR3 spans 15 amino acids. CDR3 sequence reads: CASRGQGALNNGYTF. DNA for the CDR3: TGTGCCAGTAGAGGACAGGGGGCGCTGAATAATGGCTACACCTTC.

This rearrangement joins TRBV15 to TRBJ2-6; TRBD1 is a possible D gene (5 bases). Trimming removed 1 base at V and 0 bases at J, with 22 bases between. Looked up from germline, CDR1 is LNHNV and CDR2 is YYDKDF (reference sequence). This CDR3 region has 21 residues. DNA of the CDR3: TGTGCCACCAGCAGAGGAACAGGTTTAAGGGAAAGGCTCTCTGGGGCCAACGTCCTGACTTTC. This gives the protein CATSRGTGLRERLSGANVLTF.

V is TRBV5-4 and J is TRBJ1-2; tentative D call: TRBD1 (5 bases). This CDR3 has 12 amino acids. Germline V gives CDR1 SGHNT, CDR2 YYREEE (reference sequence). V shed 5 bases and J shed 1 base, with 6 bases lying between them. The CDR3 loop reads CASRGLNYGYTF. For the CDR3, the DNA is TGTGCCAGCAGGGGACTTAACTATGGCTACACCTTC. Full variable domain (rest looked up from reference TRBV5-4 and TRBJ1-2): ETGVTQSPTHLIKTRGQQVTLRCSSQSGHNTVSWYQQALGQGPQFIFQYYREEENGRGNFPPRFSGLQFPNYSSELNVNALELDDSALYLCASRGLNYGYTFGSGTRLTVV.

This clone is a singleton in its sample. The J gene is TRBJ2-5, the V gene TRBV10-3, with unresolved D. The CDR3 is 13 amino acids. Germline V gives CDR1 ENHRY, CDR2 SYGVKD. The V and J ends lost 3 bases and 1 base respectively, with 6 bases between them. CDR3 region: CAISDSRQETQYF. DNA for the CDR3: TGTGCCATCAGTGATAGCCGCCAAGAGACCCAGTACTTC.

The chain combines TRBV4-2 with TRBJ1-2, with D tentatively TRBD1 (6 bases). From germline, CDR1 is LGHNA and CDR2 YNFKEQ. V was pared by 0 bases and J by 3 bases, with 14 bases between. The CDR3 sequence is 16 residues long. CDR3 in amino acids: CASSQELASGDYGYTF. DNA of the CDR3: TGTGCCAGCAGCCAAGAGTTGGCTTCAGGGGACTATGGCTACACCTTC.

The chain combines TRBV10-1 with TRBJ1-1; 12 nucleotides match TRBD1. V lost 3 bases and J lost 5; bases outside the gene matches: 4. Germline CDR1 WNHNN, CDR2 SYGVQD (reference sequence). CDR3 length equals 15 residues. CDR3 nucleotides: TGCGCCAGCAGTGAAGGGGACAGGGGGCCTACTGAAGCTTTCTTT. The encoded protein is CASSEGDRGPTEAFF.

V gene TRBV7-2 combines with J gene TRBJ2-2; 11 nucleotides line up with TRBD1. After removal of 6 bases from V and 2 bases from J, the junction contained 2 bases not matched to a gene. Germline V gene lookup returns CDR1 SGHTA and CDR2 FQGNSA. The CDR3 length is 15 residues. This CDR3 reads CASSGQGANTGELFF. The DNA of the CDR3 is TGTGCCAGCAGTGGACAGGGGGCTAACACCGGGGAGCTGTTTTTT.

The chain uses TRBV4-2 and TRBJ2-2; 7 nucleotides line up with TRBD1. V was pared by 3 bases and J by 1 base, with 2 bases of the junction left unmatched. Germline assignment: CDR1 LGHNA and CDR2 YNFKEQ. The CDR3 consists of 15 residues. CDR3 loop: CASSHRQGNTGELFF. In nucleotides, the CDR3 is TGTGCCAGCAGCCACAGACAGGGGAACACCGGGGAGCTGTTTTTT.

The rearrangement uses TRBV6-5 and TRBJ1-1; D not certain. This CDR3 contains 12 residues. Trimming left V 7 bases short and J 4 bases short, with 10 bases between. CDR1 and CDR2 from the germline V gene are MNHEY and SVGAGI. For the CDR3, the DNA is TGTGCCAGCACGGATCCGGGCACTGAAGCTTTCTTT. Translated: CASTDPGTEAFF.

J is TRBJ2-3 and V is TRBV7-3, with D perhaps TRBD2 (6 bases). V shed 6 bases and J shed 1 base, with 14 bases lying between them. The CDR3 has 15 amino acids. CDR1 is SGHTA and CDR2 is FQGTGA in the germline V gene. The CDR3 sequence is CASRERASGTDTQYF. CDR3 bases: TGTGCCAGCAGGGAGAGGGCTAGCGGCACAGATACGCAGTATTTT.

This chain connects TRBV7-2 to TRBJ1-2; no definite D call. V was clipped by 1 base and J by 5 bases, with 11 bases between them. There are 14 residues in the CDR3. Looked up from germline, CDR1 is SGHTA and CDR2 is FQGNSA. The CDR3 sequence: CASSLGEQVYGYTF. Written as DNA, the CDR3 is TGTGCCAGCAGCTTAGGCGAGCAGGTTTATGGCTACACCTTC.

The chain uses TRBV6-5 and TRBJ2-2; maybe TRBD2 (6 bases). This CDR3 region has 15 residues. V gave up 6 bases and J gave up 4 bases, with 15 bases separating them. Germline V CDR1 and CDR2: MNHEY, SVGAGI. The CDR3 bases are TGTGCCAGCAGCCCCGGAGGGTATGCCACCGGGGAGCTGTTTTTT. Translation: CASSPGGYATGELFF.